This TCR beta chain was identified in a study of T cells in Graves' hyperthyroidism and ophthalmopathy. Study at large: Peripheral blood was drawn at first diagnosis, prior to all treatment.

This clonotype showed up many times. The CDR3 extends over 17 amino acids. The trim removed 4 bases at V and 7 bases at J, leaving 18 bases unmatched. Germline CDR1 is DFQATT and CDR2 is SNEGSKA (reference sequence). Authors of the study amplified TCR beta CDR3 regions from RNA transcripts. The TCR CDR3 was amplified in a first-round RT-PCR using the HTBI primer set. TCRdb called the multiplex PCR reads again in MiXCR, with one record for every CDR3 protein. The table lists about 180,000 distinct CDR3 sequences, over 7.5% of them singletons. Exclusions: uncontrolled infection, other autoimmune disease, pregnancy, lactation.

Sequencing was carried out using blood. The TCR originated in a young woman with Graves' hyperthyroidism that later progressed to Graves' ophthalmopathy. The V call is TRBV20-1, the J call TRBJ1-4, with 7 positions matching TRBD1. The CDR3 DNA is TGCAGTGCTACGGACAGGCCGCAGGGTGGGGGGGGTGAAAAACTGTTTTTT. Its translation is CSATDRPQGGGGEKLFF.